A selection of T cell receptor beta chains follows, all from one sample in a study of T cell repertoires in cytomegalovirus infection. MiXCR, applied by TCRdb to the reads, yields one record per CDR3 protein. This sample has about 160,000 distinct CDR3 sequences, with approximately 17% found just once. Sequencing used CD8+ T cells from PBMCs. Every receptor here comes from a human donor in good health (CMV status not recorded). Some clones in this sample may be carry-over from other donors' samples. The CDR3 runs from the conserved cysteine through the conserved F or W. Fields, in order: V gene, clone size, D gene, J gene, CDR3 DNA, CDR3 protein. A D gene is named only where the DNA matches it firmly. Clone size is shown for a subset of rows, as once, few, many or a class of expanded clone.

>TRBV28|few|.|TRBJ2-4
TGTGCCAGCAGTTTCCTAGGACAGCAATCAGACTTC
CASSFLGQQSDF
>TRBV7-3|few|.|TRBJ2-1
TGTGCCAGCAGGTCCGGGGACAATGAGCAGTTCTTC
CASRSGDNEQFF
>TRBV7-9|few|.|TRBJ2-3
TGTGCCAGCAGCTCCACCTACCGTGGAGATACGCAGTATTTT
CASSSTYRGDTQYF
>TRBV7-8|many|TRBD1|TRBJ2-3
TGTGCCAGCAGCTCGACAGGGGCCAGCACAGATACGCAGTATTTT
CASSSTGASTDTQYF
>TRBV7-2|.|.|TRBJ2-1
TGTGCCAGCAGCTTAGCGGAACTAGCCCTTGAGCAGTTCTTC
CASSLAELALEQFF
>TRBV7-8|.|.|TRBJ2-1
TGTGCCAGCAGCAGTAGAGGGAGGTCCTACAATGAGCAGTTCTTC
CASSSRGRSYNEQFF
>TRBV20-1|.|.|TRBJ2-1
TGCAGTGCTCAGGGCGAGAATTCCTACAATGAGCAGTTCTTC
CSAQGENSYNEQFF
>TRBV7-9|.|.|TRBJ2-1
TGTGCCAGCAGGACCCCGGTTGACAATGAGCAGTTCTTC
CASRTPVDNEQFF
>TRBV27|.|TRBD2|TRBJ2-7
TGTGCCAGCACTGGAGCGGGAGTGCTCTACGAGCAGTACTTC
CASTGAGVLYEQYF
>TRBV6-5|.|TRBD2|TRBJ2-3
TGTGCCAGCAGTTACTCGATAGGGACTAGCGGTAGCACAGATACGCAGTATTTT
CASSYSIGTSGSTDTQYF
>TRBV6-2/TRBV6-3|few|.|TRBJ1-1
TGTGCCAGCAGTTATTCGAGGAGTATGAACACTGAAGCTTTCTTT
CASSYSRSMNTEAFF
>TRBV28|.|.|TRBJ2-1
TGTGCCAGCAGTTTCGCCGGGACGGGACTGACCTACAATGAGCAGTTCTTC
CASSFAGTGLTYNEQFF
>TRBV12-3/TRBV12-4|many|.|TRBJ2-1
TGTGCCAGCAGTTTACAGTCCTACAATGAGCAGTTCTTC
CASSLQSYNEQFF
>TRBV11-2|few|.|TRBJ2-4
TGTGCCAGCAGCCACCTTATGGGGCTGGCCAAAAACATTCAGTACTTC
CASSHLMGLAKNIQYF
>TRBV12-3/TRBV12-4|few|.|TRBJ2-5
TGTGCCAGCAGTCCCCCGGGACTCCCTTCTGGAGAGACCCAGTACTTC
CASSPPGLPSGETQYF
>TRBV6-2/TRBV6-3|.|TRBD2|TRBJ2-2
TGTGCCAGCAGCATCCCGGGACTAGCGGGCTATTACACCGGGGAGCTGTTTTTT
CASSIPGLAGYYTGELFF
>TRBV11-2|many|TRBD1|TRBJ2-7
TGTGCCAGCAGCCAGGGACAGGGTGGCTACGAGCAGTACTTC
CASSQGQGGYEQYF
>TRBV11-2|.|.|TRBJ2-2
TGTGCCAGCAGCCTGACCCGGACACTTAACACCGGGGAGCTGTTTTTT
CASSLTRTLNTGELFF
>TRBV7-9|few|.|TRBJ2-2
TGTGCCAGCAGCTTAGAAGGCGTCACCGGGGAGCTGTTTTTT
CASSLEGVTGELFF
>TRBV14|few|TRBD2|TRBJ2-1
TGTGCCAGCAGCCAAGGACTAGCGGGCCCTCCACAATCGGGCGATGAGCAGTTCTTC
CASSQGLAGPPQSGDEQFF
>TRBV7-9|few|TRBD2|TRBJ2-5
TGTGCCAGCAGCTTAGAACTAGCGGAAGAGACCCAGTACTTC
CASSLELAEETQYF
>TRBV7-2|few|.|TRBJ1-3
TGTGCCAGCAGCCCCGGGGCCATCCATTCACTCTCTGGAAACACCATATATTTT
CASSPGAIHSLSGNTIYF
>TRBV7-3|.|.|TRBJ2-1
TGTGCCAGCAGCTTATCACAGCGGGTTAACTACAATGAGCAGTTCTTC
CASSLSQRVNYNEQFF
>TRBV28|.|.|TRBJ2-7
TGTGCCAGCTGCCCACCGAACGTAATCAAGAGGGAGCAGTACTTC
CASCPPNVIKREQYF
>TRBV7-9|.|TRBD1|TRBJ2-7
TGTGCCAGCAGCTCGACAGGGGCTCACGCCTACGAGCAGTACTTC
CASSSTGAHAYEQYF
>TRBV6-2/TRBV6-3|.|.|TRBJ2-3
TGTGCCAGCAGTCCGCTGAGGAGTGTCCCAGATACGCAGTATTTT
CASSPLRSVPDTQYF
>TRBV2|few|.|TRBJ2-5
TGTGCCACCGTGACCCGGGAGACCCAGTACTTC
CATVTRETQYF
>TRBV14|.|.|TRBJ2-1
TGTGCCAGCAGCCTCGACAACTACAATGAGCAGTTCTTC
CASSLDNYNEQFF
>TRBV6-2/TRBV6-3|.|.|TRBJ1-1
TGTGCCAGCAGTCTCACCGGGGGGACGGATGAAGCTTTCTTT
CASSLTGGTDEAFF
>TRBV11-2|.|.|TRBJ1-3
TGTGCCAGCAGCCCTAAGGGGCTCCAAGGGCCTGGAAACACCATATATTTT
CASSPKGLQGPGNTIYF
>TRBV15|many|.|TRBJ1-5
TGTGCCACCTGGGATACCCGGAATCAGCCCCAGCATTTT
CATWDTRNQPQHF
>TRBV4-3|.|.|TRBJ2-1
TGCGCCAGCAGCCAAGACGAATCAGGATGGGGCAATGAGCAGTTCTTC
CASSQDESGWGNEQFF
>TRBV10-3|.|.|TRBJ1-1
TGTGCCACCCGTATTGGCCACACTGAAGCTTTCTTT
CATRIGHTEAFF
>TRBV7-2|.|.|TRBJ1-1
TGTGCCAGCAGCTTTGGAGGAAATCCTGAAGCTTTCTTT
CASSFGGNPEAFF
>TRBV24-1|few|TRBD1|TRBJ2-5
TGTGCCACCAGTGAATCTGGGACAGCGGACCGGGAGACCCAGTACTTC
CATSESGTADRETQYF
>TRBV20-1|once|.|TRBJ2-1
TGCAGTGCTAGCGGAGACCACTACAATGAGCAGTTCTTC
CSASGDHYNEQFF